Sequencing of this TCR beta chain was carried out in a study of post-analysis software for immune sequencing data. Study observations and caveats: Controls showed lower frequencies than patients for four to six TRBV segments, and TRBV5-6, TRBV5-1 and TRBV20-1 were among these.

CDR1 and CDR2 from the germline V gene are SGHVS and FQNEAQ. Between the trimmed V and J ends, which lost 1 base and 5 bases, there was a span of 12 bases. This CDR3 has 14 residues. cDNA libraries of TCR beta carried unique molecular identifiers. TCRdb re-analysed the PCR reads in MiXCR, keeping a single row per CDR3 protein. The table includes fewer than 850,000 distinct CDR3 sequences, 35% to 55% detected once. At least ten counts were recorded for this clonotype. Its antigen is as yet unknown. The TCR was taken from a girl under 18 with multiple sclerosis. Sequencing used blood. The rearrangement joins TRBV7-8 to TRBJ2-7, with D hard to call. The CDR3 protein is CASSLGSLLHEQYF. CDR3 in DNA: TGTGCCAGCAGCTTAGGCTCGCTCCTCCACGAGCAGTACTTC.